The text below deals with one T cell receptor beta chain. Only in-frame clones appear in the TCRdb table, and some are missing; sequencing was by immunoSEQ multiplex PCR. The sample has tens of thousands of clones; 90% to 95% are singletons. The CDR3 is made up of 14 amino acids. Germline CDR1 reads MDHEN; CDR2 reads SYDVKM. The ends lost 6 bases at V and 7 bases at J; junction bases unmatched: 7. These data originate in a study of T cell changes during pregnancy in multiple sclerosis. V gene TRBV28 combines with J gene TRBJ1-5; 9 nucleotides align to TRBD1. The source of this sequence is a female donor with multiple sclerosis, enrolled in a pregnancy study. The specimen comprised CD4+ T cells from peripheral blood mononuclear cells, sampled in the second trimester of pregnancy. CDR3 in DNA: TGTGCCAGCAGCGGGCCACAGGGGGCCCAGCCCCAGCATTTT. Translation: CASSGPQGAQPQHF.